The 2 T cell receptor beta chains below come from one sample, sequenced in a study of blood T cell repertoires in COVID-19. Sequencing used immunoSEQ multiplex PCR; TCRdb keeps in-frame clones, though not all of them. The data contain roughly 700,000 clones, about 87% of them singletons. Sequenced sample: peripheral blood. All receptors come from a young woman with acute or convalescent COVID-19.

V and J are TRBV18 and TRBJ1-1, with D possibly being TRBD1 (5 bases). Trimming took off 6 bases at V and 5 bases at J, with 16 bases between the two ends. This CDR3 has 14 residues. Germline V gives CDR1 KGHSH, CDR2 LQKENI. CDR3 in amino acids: CASSYLPGRTEAFF. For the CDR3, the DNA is TGTGCCAGCTCGTACCTACCAGGGAGGACTGAAGCTTTCTTT.

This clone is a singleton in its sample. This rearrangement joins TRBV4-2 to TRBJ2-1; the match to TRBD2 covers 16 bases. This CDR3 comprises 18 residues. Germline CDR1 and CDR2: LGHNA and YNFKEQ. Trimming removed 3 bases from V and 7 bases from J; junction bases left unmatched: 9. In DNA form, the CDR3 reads TGTGCCAGCAGCCAGACCGGGACTAGCGGGGGGGCCGGGAATGAGCAGTTCTTC. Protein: CASSQTGTSGGAGNEQFF.